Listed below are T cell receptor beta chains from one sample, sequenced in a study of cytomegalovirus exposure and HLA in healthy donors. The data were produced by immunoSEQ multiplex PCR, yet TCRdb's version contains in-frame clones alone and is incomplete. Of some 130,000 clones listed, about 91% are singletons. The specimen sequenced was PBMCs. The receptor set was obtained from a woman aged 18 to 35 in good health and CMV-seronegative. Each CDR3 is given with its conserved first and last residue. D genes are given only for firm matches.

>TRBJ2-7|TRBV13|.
TGTGCCAGCAGCTTATCGGGAGCCTCCTACGAGCAGTACTTC
CASSLSGASYEQYF
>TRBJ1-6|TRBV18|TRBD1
TGTGCCAGCTCACCAACGAGGGACAGCGCCAATTCACCCCTCCACTTT
CASSPTRDSANSPLHF
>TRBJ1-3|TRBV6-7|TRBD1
TGTGCCAGCAGACGCGACAGGGTAAACACCATATATTTT
CASRRDRVNTIYF
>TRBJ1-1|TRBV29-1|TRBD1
TGCAGCGCCCGAAAACGGGACAGGGTTCCAGTGAACACTGAAGCTTTCTTT
CSARKRDRVPVNTEAFF
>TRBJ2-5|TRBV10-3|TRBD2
TGTGCCATCAGCCTCGGGCTAGCGGGGGGGTCGGAGACCCAGTACTTC
CAISLGLAGGSETQYF
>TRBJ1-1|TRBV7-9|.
TGTGCCAGCAGCTCCCGCCGGAGGGTAGGATACACTGAAGCTTTCTTT
CASSSRRRVGYTEAFF
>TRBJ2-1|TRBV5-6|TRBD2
TGTGCCAGCAGTTCGTGGGAGCGGGGGACGTACAATGAGCAGTTCTTC
CASSSWERGTYNEQFF
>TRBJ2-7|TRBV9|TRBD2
TGTGCCAGCAGCCCAGGCGGGGTCGGACTAGCTTACGAGCAGTACTTC
CASSPGGVGLAYEQYF
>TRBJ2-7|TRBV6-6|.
TGTGCCAGCAGAGCTACGGGTGTTGGCTACGAGCAGTACTTC
CASRATGVGYEQYF
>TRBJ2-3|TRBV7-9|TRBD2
TGTGCCAGCAGCTTCGCTAGCGGGGGTGATACGCAGTATTTT
CASSFASGGDTQYF